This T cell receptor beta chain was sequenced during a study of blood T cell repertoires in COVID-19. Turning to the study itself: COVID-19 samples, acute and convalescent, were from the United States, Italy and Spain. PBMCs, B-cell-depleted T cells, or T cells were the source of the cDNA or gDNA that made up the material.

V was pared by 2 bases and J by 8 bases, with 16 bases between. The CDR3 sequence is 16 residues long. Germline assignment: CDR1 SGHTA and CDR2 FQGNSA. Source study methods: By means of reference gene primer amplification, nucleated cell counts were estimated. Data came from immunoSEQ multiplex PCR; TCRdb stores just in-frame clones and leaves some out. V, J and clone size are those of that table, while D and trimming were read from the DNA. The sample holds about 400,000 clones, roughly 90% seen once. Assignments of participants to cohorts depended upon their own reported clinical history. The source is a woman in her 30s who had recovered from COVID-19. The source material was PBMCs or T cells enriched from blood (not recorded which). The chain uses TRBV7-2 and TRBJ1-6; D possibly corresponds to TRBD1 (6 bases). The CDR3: CASSLSGGGAYSPLHF. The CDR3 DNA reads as TGTGCCAGCAGCTTAAGTGGAGGGGGGGCCTATTCACCCCTCCACTTT.